A selection of T cell receptor beta chains follows, all from one sample in a study of T cell responses to AZD1222 COVID-19 vaccine. Sequencing used immunoSEQ multiplex PCR; TCRdb keeps in-frame clones, though not all of them. The repertoire has about 180,000 clones, almost 90% of them found once; the top ten carry roughly 11%. Source: peripheral blood, taken 28 days after the second AZD1222 dose. Source of these receptors: an adult who received the AZD1222 COVID-19 vaccine. The CDR3 runs from the conserved cysteine through the conserved F or W. The D gene is left open where the match is weak. Part of the rows lack a size; the others show once, few, many or a class for expanded clones.

CDR3aa: CASSFPGQYNEQFF
CDR3nt: TGTGCCAGCAGCTTCCCGGGACAGTACAATGAGCAGTTCTTC
d_gene: TRBD1
v_gene: TRBV7-3
abundance: -
j_gene: TRBJ2-1

CDR3aa: CATSDPSEAAQGGQETQYF
CDR3nt: TGTGCCACCAGTGACCCTTCGGAGGCTGCACAGGGCGGCCAAGAGACCCAGTACTTC
d_gene: -
v_gene: TRBV24-1
abundance: -
j_gene: TRBJ2-5

CDR3aa: CASSPHDYGYTF
CDR3nt: TGTGCCAGCAGTCCCCATGACTATGGCTACACCTTC
d_gene: -
v_gene: TRBV12-3/TRBV12-4
abundance: once
j_gene: TRBJ1-2

CDR3aa: CASSPGIQGQDYGYTF
CDR3nt: TGTGCCAGCTCACCGGGTATTCAGGGGCAGGACTATGGCTACACCTTC
d_gene: -
v_gene: TRBV18
abundance: -
j_gene: TRBJ1-2

CDR3aa: CASSPPGGGGYTF
CDR3nt: TGTGCCAGCAGCCCGCCCGGGGGAGGCGGCTACACCTTC
d_gene: -
v_gene: TRBV7-9
abundance: -
j_gene: TRBJ1-2

CDR3aa: CASSLQGAYTDTQYF
CDR3nt: TGCGCCAGCAGCTTGCAGGGGGCATACACAGATACGCAGTATTTT
d_gene: TRBD1
v_gene: TRBV5-1
abundance: -
j_gene: TRBJ2-3

CDR3aa: CASAPITGTGSSGQYF
CDR3nt: TGTGCCAGTGCCCCGATAACCGGGACAGGGTCCTCCGGGCAGTACTTC
d_gene: TRBD1
v_gene: TRBV19
abundance: -
j_gene: TRBJ2-7

CDR3aa: CASSDGGTDTQYF
CDR3nt: TGTGCCAGCTCGGATGGGGGCACAGATACGCAGTATTTT
d_gene: -
v_gene: TRBV6-5
abundance: -
j_gene: TRBJ2-3

CDR3aa: CASGQGSAGANVLTF
CDR3nt: TGTGCCAGCGGACAGGGCTCGGCGGGGGCCAACGTCCTGACTTTC
d_gene: TRBD1
v_gene: TRBV7-9
abundance: -
j_gene: TRBJ2-6

CDR3aa: CASSPGGGNYGYTF
CDR3nt: TGTGCCAGCAGCCCAGGAGGGGGAAACTATGGCTACACCTTC
d_gene: -
v_gene: TRBV7-2
abundance: -
j_gene: TRBJ1-2

CDR3aa: CASSVDRVGLAVQFF
CDR3nt: TGTGCCAGCAGCGTGGACAGGGTGGGACTGGCAGTGCAGTTCTTC
d_gene: TRBD1
v_gene: TRBV9
abundance: few
j_gene: TRBJ2-1

CDR3aa: CATSRGFTDTQYF
CDR3nt: TGTGCCACCAGCAGAGGGTTCACAGATACGCAGTATTTT
d_gene: -
v_gene: TRBV15
abundance: -
j_gene: TRBJ2-3

CDR3aa: CASSQDTEAFF
CDR3nt: TGTGCCAGCAGCCAGGACACTGAAGCTTTCTTT
d_gene: -
v_gene: TRBV3-1/TRBV3-2
abundance: -
j_gene: TRBJ1-1

CDR3aa: CASSLGGAGNTIYF
CDR3nt: TGTGCCAGCAGCCTAGGAGGTGCCGGAAACACCATATATTTT
d_gene: -
v_gene: TRBV7-2
abundance: -
j_gene: TRBJ1-3

CDR3aa: CASSYDTIPGLAGGKETQYF
CDR3nt: TGCGCCAGCAGCTACGACACGATCCCGGGACTAGCGGGGGGCAAAGAGACCCAGTACTTC
d_gene: TRBD2
v_gene: TRBV5-1
abundance: -
j_gene: TRBJ2-5

CDR3aa: CASSYSSGTPNSPLHF
CDR3nt: TGTGCCAGCAGTTACTCGTCCGGGACGCCGAATTCACCCCTCCACTTT
d_gene: -
v_gene: TRBV6-2/TRBV6-3
abundance: once
j_gene: TRBJ1-6

CDR3aa: CASRPSGLAYEQFF
CDR3nt: TGTGCCAGCAGACCTTCGGGACTAGCCTATGAGCAGTTCTTC
d_gene: TRBD2
v_gene: TRBV13
abundance: -
j_gene: TRBJ2-1

CDR3aa: CASSAGLLTEQYF
CDR3nt: TGCGCCAGCAGTGCGGGCCTTCTTACCGAGCAGTACTTC
d_gene: -
v_gene: TRBV10-1
abundance: -
j_gene: TRBJ2-7

CDR3aa: CASMGYRGSQYF
CDR3nt: TGCGCCAGCATGGGGTACCGGGGTTCGCAGTATTTT
d_gene: -
v_gene: TRBV5-1
abundance: -
j_gene: TRBJ2-3

CDR3aa: CASSTTGANTEAFF
CDR3nt: TGTGCCAGCAGCACGACAGGGGCCAACACTGAAGCTTTCTTT
d_gene: TRBD1
v_gene: TRBV7-3
abundance: -
j_gene: TRBJ1-1

CDR3aa: CASSFSGAGELFF
CDR3nt: TGTGCCAGCAGCTTTTCCGGGGCCGGGGAGCTGTTTTTT
d_gene: -
v_gene: TRBV11-2
abundance: -
j_gene: TRBJ2-2

CDR3aa: CASSLVAGNQPQHF
CDR3nt: TGTGCCAGCAGCTTAGTGGCGGGCAATCAGCCCCAGCATTTT
d_gene: -
v_gene: TRBV7-2
abundance: -
j_gene: TRBJ1-5

CDR3aa: CATSDRDRGSGYTF
CDR3nt: TGTGCCACCAGTGACCGGGACAGGGGGAGTGGCTACACCTTC
d_gene: TRBD1
v_gene: TRBV24-1
abundance: -
j_gene: TRBJ1-2

CDR3aa: CASEGQGGNQPQHF
CDR3nt: TGTGCCAGTGAGGGACAGGGGGGCAATCAGCCCCAGCATTTT
d_gene: TRBD1
v_gene: TRBV19
abundance: -
j_gene: TRBJ1-5

CDR3aa: CASRPSGTPNTEAFF
CDR3nt: TGCGCCAGCAGACCAAGCGGGACACCGAACACTGAAGCTTTCTTT
d_gene: -
v_gene: TRBV5-1
abundance: -
j_gene: TRBJ1-1

CDR3aa: CASSFAGTGNTIYF
CDR3nt: TGTGCCAGCAGCTTCGCAGGGACTGGAAACACCATATATTTT
d_gene: -
v_gene: TRBV7-9
abundance: -
j_gene: TRBJ1-3

CDR3aa: CASSEQIRETYGYTF
CDR3nt: TGCGCCAGCAGTGAACAGATCAGGGAAACCTATGGCTACACCTTC
d_gene: -
v_gene: TRBV10-1
abundance: -
j_gene: TRBJ1-2

CDR3aa: CASSLSLGGAHGYTF
CDR3nt: TGTGCCAGCAGCCTCTCCTTGGGGGGCGCCCATGGCTACACCTTC
d_gene: -
v_gene: TRBV9
abundance: -
j_gene: TRBJ1-2

CDR3aa: CASSSGGLAGGVETQYF
CDR3nt: TGTGCCAGCAGCTCAGGAGGGCTAGCGGGGGGCGTGGAGACCCAGTACTTC
d_gene: TRBD2
v_gene: TRBV9
abundance: -
j_gene: TRBJ2-5

CDR3aa: CASSVAGGYNTEAFF
CDR3nt: TGTGCCAGCAGCGTAGCTGGGGGGTATAACACTGAAGCTTTCTTT
d_gene: -
v_gene: TRBV9
abundance: once
j_gene: TRBJ1-1

CDR3aa: CAWSGAPTGETQYF
CDR3nt: TGTGCCTGGAGCGGGGCTCCCACAGGGGAGACCCAGTACTTC
d_gene: -
v_gene: TRBV30
abundance: once
j_gene: TRBJ2-5

CDR3aa: CATSTGGRTEAFF
CDR3nt: TGTGCCACCTCGACAGGGGGCCGAACTGAAGCTTTCTTT
d_gene: TRBD1
v_gene: TRBV19
abundance: -
j_gene: TRBJ1-1